The sequence of this T cell receptor (beta chain) was determined in a study of blood T cells in healthy people across ages. General observations from the study: The donors' CMV status was not determined, possibly confounding changes in expanded clonotypes.

Staff drew around 10 milliliters of peripheral blood from each donor. For this clonotype: Its antigen is still unknown.

Together with a sample-barcoded 5' primer, a J-beta primer mix was included in a second PCR lasting roughly 6 to 12 cycles. Unique molecular identifiers of 12 random nucleotides labeled each cDNA. Each sample yielded at least 3 million CDR3-containing paired-end reads. TCRdb used MiXCR to reprocess the 5' RACE reads, holding one entry per CDR3 protein. The data show roughly 1.9 million distinct CDR3 sequences, about two fifths seen once. The sequencing input was blood. The TCR comes from a human donor in good health.

CDR3 amino acids: CASSPLPGSWETQYF. CDR3 in DNA: TGTGCCAGCAGCCCCCTTCCGGGGTCGTGGGAGACCCAGTACTTC. This chain links TRBV7-2 with TRBJ2-5, with D possibly being TRBD2 (5 bases). Trimming cost V 5 bases and J 5 bases, with 18 bases left between them. The CDR3 is 15 amino acids. Germline V CDR1 and CDR2: SGHTA, FQGNSA.